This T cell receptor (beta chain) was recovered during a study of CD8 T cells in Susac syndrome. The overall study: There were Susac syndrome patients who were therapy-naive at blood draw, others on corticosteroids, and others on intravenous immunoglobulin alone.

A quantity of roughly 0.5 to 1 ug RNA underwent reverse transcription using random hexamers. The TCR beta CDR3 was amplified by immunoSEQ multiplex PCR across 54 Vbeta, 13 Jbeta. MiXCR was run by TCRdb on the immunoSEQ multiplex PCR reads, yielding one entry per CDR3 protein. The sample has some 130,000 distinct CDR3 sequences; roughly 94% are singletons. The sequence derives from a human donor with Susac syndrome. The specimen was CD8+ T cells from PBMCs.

The CDR3 DNA reads as TGCGCCAGCAGCCAAGATCGGAACAGCAATCAGCCCCAGCATTTT. Its protein product is CASSQDRNSNQPQHF. The chain combines TRBV4-1 with TRBJ1-5; no clear D gene. V shed 0 bases and J shed 1 base, with 7 bases lying between them. CDR3 length: 15 residues. The germline V gene encodes CDR1 MGHRA and CDR2 YSYEKL.